One and the same sample provided the 28 T cell receptor beta chains below, sequenced in a study of cytomegalovirus exposure and HLA in healthy donors. The primer mix had 60 Vbeta and 13 Jbeta primers. The table came from immunoSEQ multiplex PCR; TCRdb's copy has only in-frame clones and leaves some out. The sample has over 100,000 clones, 75% to 85% seen once. The material sequenced was PBMCs. These receptors were collected from a woman aged 18-30 years in good health and CMV-seropositive.

J is TRBJ2-3 and V is TRBV30; weak D call: TRBD2 (6 bases). Germline CDR1 reads GTSNPN; CDR2 reads SVGIG (reference sequence). V lost 2 bases, J lost 2 bases, and 11 bases lay in between. This CDR3 has 14 amino acids. The CDR3 protein is CAWSLAGNTDTQYF. Here the CDR3 DNA reads TGTGCCTGGAGTCTCGCGGGGAACACAGATACGCAGTATTTT.

As DNA, the CDR3 is TGTGCCAGCAGCCCACAGGGCAATGAGCAGTTCTTC. Its protein product is CASSPQGNEQFF. J is TRBJ2-1 and V is TRBV7-7, with D perhaps matching TRBD1 (6 bases). The germline gives CDR1 SSHAT, CDR2 FNYEAQ (reference sequence). V was pared by 5 bases and J by 6 bases, with 8 bases between. The CDR3 runs 12 residues.

This clone appeared a few times. The CDR3, as DNA: TGCGCCAGCAGCCCGACAGGGAGCACAGATACGCAGTATTTT. Translation gives CASSPTGSTDTQYF. V gene TRBV5-1 combines with J gene TRBJ2-3; TRBD1 aligns across 7 bases. Germline loops: CDR1 SGHRS, CDR2 YFSETQ. Germline trimming cut 4 bases from V and 0 bases from J; bases unmatched to any gene: 2. The CDR3 is 14 amino acids.

V usage is TRBV6-5 and J usage is TRBJ2-5; the match to TRBD1 covers 11 bases. The CDR3 is made up of 15 amino acids. Trimming removed 0 bases from V and 5 bases from J; junction bases left unmatched: 2. Per germline, CDR1 MNHEY and CDR2 SVGAGI. The CDR3 nucleotides are TGTGCCAGCAGTTACTCAGGACAGGGGGCTGAGACCCAGTACTTC. Translating it yields CASSYSGQGAETQYF.

The chain links TRBV13 to TRBJ1-4; a weak D match, TRBD1 (5 bases). Germline CDR1 and CDR2: PRHDT and FYEKMQ (reference sequence). V lost 3 bases and J lost 5, with 13 bases in between. The CDR3 runs to 15 residues. This CDR3 is CASSFSTGRNEKLFF. The CDR3 DNA sequence: TGTGCCAGCAGCTTCTCAACAGGAAGGAATGAAAAACTGTTTTTT.

The genes are TRBV28 and TRBJ2-7; TRBD2 matches 11 bases. The germline CDR1 and CDR2 sequences are MDHEN and SYDVKM. Trimming at V came to 6 bases and at J to 3 bases, leaving 4 bases not matched to a gene. The CDR3 contains 14 residues. The CDR3 DNA is TGTGCCAGCAGCCCAGGACTAGCGGGCTACGAGCAGTACTTC. Translated, it gives CASSPGLAGYEQYF.

This clone was counted between two and nine times. J is TRBJ2-3 and V is TRBV9; 7 bases map to TRBD1. The germline V gene encodes CDR1 SGDLS and CDR2 YYNGEE. V gave up 3 bases and J gave up 1 base; unmatched junction bases: 11. The CDR3 contains 17 residues. The CDR3 is CASSALRGWAGTDTQYF. The CDR3 region has the DNA TGTGCCAGCAGCGCCCTCAGGGGGTGGGCAGGCACAGATACGCAGTATTTT.

The J gene is TRBJ2-1, the V gene TRBV11-2; D uncertain. This CDR3 is built from 16 residues. V lost 1 base, J lost 0 bases, and 10 bases lay in between. Germline V gene sequence: CDR1 SGHAT, CDR2 FQNNGV. CDR3 DNA sequence: TGTGCCAGCAGCTTAGGATTTGGCAACTCCTACAATGAGCAGTTCTTC. Its protein is CASSLGFGNSYNEQFF.

The chain recombines TRBV30 with TRBJ1-1; 7 bases are shared with TRBD1. The CDR3 is 12 residues long. Losses at the gene ends were 1 base for V and 4 bases for J; bases not matched to a gene: 0. Germline V lookup: CDR1 GTSNPN, CDR2 SVGIG (reference sequence). Written as DNA, the CDR3 is TGTGCCTGGAGTGACAGGGGCACTGAAGCTTTCTTT. This encodes CAWSDRGTEAFF.

The rearrangement joins TRBV6-1 to TRBJ2-7, with TRBD2 matching over 12 bases. J was trimmed by 6 bases and V by 9 bases; bases with no gene match: 6. CDR3 size: 13 residues. CDR1 and CDR2 from the germline V gene are MNHNS and SASEGT. This chain's CDR3 is CASKLAGGFEQYF. The CDR3 DNA follows: TGTGCCAGTAAACTAGCGGGGGGTTTCGAGCAGTACTTC.

This chain links TRBV27 with TRBJ1-4; maybe TRBD1 (5 bases). From germline, CDR1 is MNHEY and CDR2 SMNVEV (reference sequence). Trimming removed 6 bases at V and 6 bases at J, with 23 bases between. This CDR3 is built from 17 residues. As DNA, the CDR3 is TGTGCCAGCAGCCCCCTCGGCCTAAGGGGATCTGATGAAAAACTGTTTTTT. Translation gives CASSPLGLRGSDEKLFF.

The V gene is TRBV25-1, the J gene TRBJ1-1; D might be TRBD1 (5 bases). From germline, CDR1 is MGHDK and CDR2 SYGVNS. The CDR3 runs to 13 residues. V shed 9 bases and J shed 2 bases, with 13 bases lying between them. The CDR3 spells CARGKGLNTEAFF. CDR3 DNA: TGTGCCAGAGGGAAGGGGCTTAACACTGAAGCTTTCTTT.

The rearrangement uses TRBV4-2 and TRBJ2-3; D uncertain. The CDR3 is 14 amino acids. Trimming took off 0 bases at V and 3 bases at J, with 7 bases between the two ends. Looked up from germline, CDR1 is LGHNA and CDR2 is YNFKEQ. The CDR3 nucleotides are TGTGCCAGCAGCCAAGATACGGAGACAGATACGCAGTATTTT. Translated: CASSQDTETDTQYF.

The J gene is TRBJ2-1, the V gene TRBV19; TRBD2 aligns across 13 bases. With V trimmed by 6 bases and J by 10 bases, 21 bases remained unmatched. The V gene's germline CDR1 is LNHDA and CDR2 SQIVND (reference sequence). The CDR3 loop spans 19 amino acids. The CDR3 region is CASSNRNELRTSGGGEQFF. The CDR3 nucleotides are TGTGCCAGTAGCAACAGGAATGAATTAAGGACTAGCGGGGGTGGGGAGCAGTTCTTC.

This clone was seen just once. The chain couples TRBV12-2 to TRBJ2-7; the D call TRBD2 from the table was never checked on the DNA. TRBV12-2 is listed as a pseudogene. There are 15 residues in the CDR3. Here the CDR3 reads CASRLVGLPSYEQYF. The CDR3, as DNA: TGTGCAAGTCGCTTAGTTGGACTGCCCTCCTACGAGCAGTACTTC.

CDR3 coding DNA: TGCAGCGCTACGGGTCTCGGCTACACCTTC. Its protein product is CSATGLGYTF. The chain carries TRBV29-1 and TRBJ1-2; D remains unclear. The germline V gene encodes CDR1 SQVTM and CDR2 ANQGSEA. The CDR3 consists of 10 residues. The V gene lost 7 bases and the J gene lost 8 bases, with 11 bases spanning the gap.

The chain couples TRBV6-5 to TRBJ1-3; possible D gene TRBD1, 6 bases. V shed 6 bases and J shed 0 bases, with 12 bases lying between them. This CDR3 has 15 residues. Germline V CDR1 and CDR2: MNHEY, SVGAGI. CDR3 sequence (DNA): TGTGCCAGCAGCTTGGAAGGGGGCTCTGGAAACACCATATATTTT. Protein sequence: CASSLEGGSGNTIYF.

The gene calls are TRBV6-1 and TRBJ2-1; D is possibly TRBD2 (5 bases). CDR3 length: 14 residues. Germline V CDR1 and CDR2: MNHNS, SASEGT. The V end lost 7 bases, the J end lost 4 bases, and 14 bases lay between the germline ends. The CDR3 bases are TGTGCCAGCACTCTGTCCGGGGATTACAATGAGCAGTTCTTC. Translation: CASTLSGDYNEQFF.

Regarding this clone: No conserved phenylalanine or tryptophan is present at the end of the CDR3, so a read error is the likely explanation. It is unclear where the CDR3 begins or ends on the DNA, so no DNA is shown, and the CDR3 is as TCRdb lists it. The chain joins TRBV4-1 to TRBJ2-3; TRBD1, the table's D call, was not compared with the DNA. Germline V gives CDR1 MGHRA, CDR2 YSYEKL. Ends included, the CDR3 has 9 residues. CDR3: CASSQGPSM.

The chain recombines TRBV6-6 with TRBJ2-7, with TRBD1 as a possible D gene (6 bases). The CDR3 sequence is 14 residues long. Germline lookup yields CDR1 MNHNY and CDR2 SVGAGI (reference sequence). V was clipped by 4 bases and J by 0 bases, with 10 bases between them. CDR3 sequence: CASSFLGASYEQYF. CDR3 nucleotides: TGTGCCAGCAGTTTCTTGGGGGCCTCCTACGAGCAGTACTTC.

Regarding this clone: The junction does not match germline at one end; this may be a read error. The chain is built from TRBV15 and TRBJ1-5; weak D call: TRBD1 (6 bases). This CDR3 contains 14 residues. Germline V gene sequence: CDR1 LNHNV, CDR2 YYDKDF (reference sequence). The chain's CDR3 is CVTSREDSYQPQHF. The DNA of the CDR3 is TGTGTCACCAGCAGAGAGGACAGTTATCAGCCCCAGCATTTT.

This clone was counted a few times. The CDR3 loop is CASLGADGYTF. The DNA for the CDR3 is TGTGCCAGTTTGGGGGCGGATGGCTACACCTTC. The genes are TRBV19 and TRBJ1-2; D might be TRBD1 (6 bases). Germline V gives CDR1 LNHDA, CDR2 SQIVND (reference sequence). This CDR3 comprises 11 residues. The V end was cut by 8 bases, the J end by 6 bases, with 10 bases between.

This chain joins TRBV5-4 and TRBJ1-1, with D possibly being TRBD1 (5 bases). Germline-derived CDR1 and CDR2 are SGHNT and YYREEE (reference sequence). V gave up 6 bases and J gave up 1 base, with 10 bases separating them. This CDR3 contains 13 residues. The CDR3: CASTWGGNTEAFF. DNA for the CDR3: TGTGCCAGCACCTGGGGCGGGAACACTGAAGCTTTCTTT.

This chain connects TRBV4-1 to TRBJ1-4, with 9 bases fitting TRBD1. The junction had 5 bases not matched to a gene; V was cut back by 4 bases and J by 8 bases. The germline V gene encodes CDR1 MGHRA and CDR2 YSYEKL. The CDR3 is made up of 14 amino acids. CDR3 protein: CASSPQGAGEKLFF. In DNA, the CDR3 is TGCGCCAGCAGCCCACAGGGGGCTGGGGAAAAACTGTTTTTT.

This clone was counted a few times. The chain uses TRBV7-2 and TRBJ2-5; 7 nucleotides line up with TRBD1. The CDR3 covers 13 residues. The ends lost 8 bases at V and 5 bases at J; junction bases unmatched: 8. Germline lookup yields CDR1 SGHTA and CDR2 FQGNSA. The CDR3 reads CASRQGWEETQYF. CDR3 DNA sequence: TGTGCCAGCCGACAGGGTTGGGAGGAGACCCAGTACTTC.

This clone is a singleton in its sample. The rearrangement uses TRBV6-4 and TRBJ1-3; D is unresolved. Germline CDR1 MRHNA, CDR2 SNTAGT. Between the trimmed V and J ends, which lost 0 bases and 0 bases, there was a span of 12 bases. The CDR3 extends over 17 amino acids. This chain's CDR3 is CASSDSPRGFSGNTIYF. The CDR3 DNA is TGTGCCAGCAGTGACTCTCCCCGGGGTTTCTCTGGAAACACCATATATTTT.

The gene calls are TRBV12-5 and TRBJ2-5; the D is unclear. The CDR3 covers 11 residues. Germline CDR1 and CDR2: LGHNT and FRNRAP. V was trimmed by 5 bases and J by 4 bases, leaving 5 bases between them. CDR3 region: CASGSLETQYF. The CDR3 nucleotides read TGTGCTAGTGGTAGCTTAGAGACCCAGTACTTC.

The chain couples TRBV25-1 to TRBJ2-4, with D possibly matching TRBD2 (7 bases). Trimming removed 9 bases from V and 0 bases from J, with 15 bases in between. Germline-derived CDR1 and CDR2 are MGHDK and SYGVNS. The CDR3 runs 15 residues. The CDR3: CASQGGGLAKNIQYF. The CDR3, as DNA: TGTGCCAGTCAAGGGGGGGGCCTAGCCAAAAACATTCAGTACTTC.